This TCR beta chain came from a study of T cells after yellow fever vaccination. General observations from the study: The CD4 compartment and the CD8 compartment contained a small share of clonotypes in common. One caveat is that FACS-sorted repertoires could contain abundant clonotypes contaminating from the bulk population. After the booster, approximately 95% of CD4 and about nine tenths of CD8 primary-response clones were re-detected.

5'RACE template switching generated TCR cDNA, adding a universal primer site and UMIs. TCRdb redid the calling of the 5' RACE reads with MiXCR, one entry per CDR3 protein. The sample lists about 220,000 distinct CDR3 sequences; 3% to 3.5% were seen once. The CDR3 spans 14 residues. Germline V CDR1 and CDR2: DFQATT, SNEGSKA (reference sequence). Deletions cut 1 base from V and 8 bases from J, with 14 bases between. In this sample, this clonotype turned up many times. Its specificity is not known. Sequencing was performed on CD4+ T cells sorted from PBMCs, taken 10 days after the yellow fever booster vaccination. This receptor was taken from a young man who received the YFV17D yellow fever vaccine. This chain connects TRBV20-1 to TRBJ2-2; possibly TRBD1 or TRBD2 for D (5 bases each). CDR3 sequence: CSARAGTLVGELFF. The DNA of the CDR3 is TGCAGTGCTAGAGCCGGGACCCTAGTTGGGGAGCTGTTTTTT.